The clone carrying this T cell receptor beta chain came up once. Per the germline V gene, CDR1 is SGHRS and CDR2 is YFSETQ. The V gene lost 4 bases and the J gene lost 0 bases, with 17 bases spanning the gap. This CDR3 contains 16 residues. In the original workflow: Cell counts per sample came from amplifying reference gene primers. Profiled with immunoSEQ multiplex PCR; TCRdb holds only in-frame clones, not every one. V, J and clone size are those of that table, while D and trimming were read from the DNA. The data show about 150,000 clones, 60% to 85% seen once. The data derive from a study of blood T cell repertoires in COVID-19. Study-wide context: Collection of acute and convalescent COVID-19 samples took place in the United States, Italy and Spain. PBMCs, B-cell-depleted T cells, or T cells were the source of the cDNA or gDNA that made up the material.

The clonotype originates from an elderly man with acute or convalescent COVID-19. The chain couples TRBV5-1 to TRBJ2-7; tentative D call: TRBD1 (6 bases). Source material: peripheral blood. CDR3 protein: CASSQGPHSSSYEQYF. Here the CDR3 DNA reads TGCGCCAGCAGCCAGGGGCCGCATTCAAGCTCCTACGAGCAGTACTTC.